Listed here are 18 T cell receptor beta chains from one sample, sequenced in a study of cytotoxic CD8 clonotypes in ibrutinib-treated CLL. Measured with immunoSEQ multiplex PCR; TCRdb has only the in-frame clones, and not every one. The table records over 120,000 clones, 65% to 85% of them present only once. The input for sequencing was PBMCs, taken after 36 months of ibrutinib treatment. These receptors were taken from a human donor with chronic lymphocytic leukemia.

This chain joins TRBV28 and TRBJ1-2; D gene uncertain. The V and J ends lost 7 bases and 0 bases respectively, with 3 bases between them. Germline V gene sequence: CDR1 MDHEN, CDR2 SYDVKM. CDR3 length: 11 residues. The chain's CDR3 is CASTANYGYTF. As DNA, the CDR3 is TGTGCCAGCACTGCTAACTATGGCTACACCTTC.

The J gene is TRBJ2-7, the V gene TRBV19; D is perhaps TRBD2 (5 bases). Germline CDR1 is LNHDA and CDR2 is SQIVND (reference sequence). CDR3 length: 15 residues. The germline V and J ends were trimmed by 1 base and 0 bases, with 10 bases remaining between them. The CDR3 DNA follows: TGTGCCAGTAGTATAGGATACGGGGTCTCCTACGAGCAGTACTTC. This translates into CASSIGYGVSYEQYF.

This CDR3 reads CASSYQSTVNSGETQYF. CDR3 sequence (DNA): TGCGCCAGCAGTTATCAGTCGACAGTTAACTCGGGAGAGACCCAGTACTTC. V is TRBV5-1 and J is TRBJ2-5, with D maybe TRBD1 (5 bases). The germline V gene has CDR1 SGHRS and CDR2 YFSETQ. The CDR3 runs 17 residues. V lost 5 bases, J lost 4 bases, and 24 bases lay in between.

This clone showed up just once. This rearrangement joins TRBV27 to TRBJ1-1; D is unresolved. The length of the CDR3 is 14 residues. Trimming left V 0 bases short and J 3 bases short, with 8 bases between. CDR1 and CDR2 from the germline V gene are MNHEY and SMNVEV (reference sequence). The CDR3 region is CASSLSAIHTEAFF. The CDR3 DNA is TGTGCCAGCAGTTTATCAGCCATTCACACTGAAGCTTTCTTT.

The chain uses TRBV7-9 and TRBJ2-7; D is undetermined. The ends were cut back, 7 bases at V and 2 bases at J, with 12 bases in the middle. The length of the CDR3 is 13 residues. CDR1 SEHNR and CDR2 FQNEAQ come from the germline V gene (reference sequence). The CDR3 loop is CASTFGFTYEQYF. The CDR3 DNA is TGTGCCAGCACCTTCGGATTCACCTACGAGCAGTACTTC.

The V gene is TRBV19, the J gene TRBJ1-3, with D perhaps matching TRBD1 (5 bases). Trimming pared 11 bases from V and 0 bases from J, leaving 14 bases between. The CDR3 loop spans 14 amino acids. The germline V gene has CDR1 LNHDA and CDR2 SQIVND (reference sequence). The CDR3 is CACPTGDSGNTIYF. The CDR3 DNA is TGTGCCTGCCCAACAGGCGACTCTGGAAACACCATATATTTT. Combining the CDR3 with reference TRBV19 and TRBJ1-3 gives the whole variable domain DGGITQSPKYLFRKEGQNVTLSCEQNLNHDAMYWYRQDPGQGLRLIYYSQIVNDFQKGDIAEGYSVSREKKESFPLTVTSAQKNPTAFYLCACPTGDSGNTIYFGEGSWLTVV.

As to this clone: One base away lies a much larger clone, so this may be a sequencing read error. Other DNA sequences in the same sample also yield this CDR3. This sequence joins TRBV11-2 and TRBJ2-7; D ambiguous. The CDR3 is made up of 11 amino acids. Trimming left V 1 base short and J 3 bases short, with 1 base between. Germline CDR1 and CDR2: SGHAT and FQNNGV. The CDR3, as DNA: TGTGCCAGCAGCTTAGTCTACGAGCAGTACTTC. Amino acids: CASSLVYEQYF.

This rearrangement joins TRBV5-1 to TRBJ1-1, with TRBD1 identical over 7 bases. CDR1 is SGHRS, CDR2 YFSETQ, per germline. This CDR3 has 14 residues. The junction had 10 bases not matched to a gene; V was cut back by 6 bases and J by 5 bases. CDR3 residues: CASTKQGRGTEAFF. The CDR3 DNA reads as TGCGCCAGCACGAAACAGGGGCGAGGGACTGAAGCTTTCTTT. Full variable domain (outside the CDR3, taken from reference TRBV5-1 and TRBJ1-1): KAGVTQTPRYLIKTRGQQVTLSCSPISGHRSVSWYQQTPGQGLQFLFEYFSETQRNKGNFPGRFSGRQFSNSRSEMNVSTLELGDSALYLCASTKQGRGTEAFFGQGTRLTVV.

The rearrangement joins TRBV10-3 to TRBJ2-1, with 9 bases that match TRBD2. Germline assignment: CDR1 ENHRY and CDR2 SYGVKD. CDR3 length: 14 amino acids. After removal of 10 bases from V and 9 bases from J, the junction contained 13 bases not matched to a gene. For the CDR3, the DNA is TGTGCCACGACGGGGCGGGAGGGCCTCAGTGAGCAGTTCTTC. Translating gives CATTGREGLSEQFF.

V and J are TRBV7-9 and TRBJ2-7; 7 nucleotides align to TRBD1. The CDR3 runs 15 residues. The germline CDR1 and CDR2 sequences are SEHNR and FQNEAQ (reference sequence). Unmatched junction bases numbered 3, after V lost 1 base and J lost 0 bases. The CDR3 DNA reads as TGTGCCAGCAGCTTAGAGGGGGCGGCCTCCTACGAGCAGTACTTC. Encoded protein: CASSLEGAASYEQYF. Full variable domain (rest looked up from reference TRBV7-9 and TRBJ2-7): DTGVSQNPRHKITKRGQNVTFRCDPISEHNRLYWYRQTLGQGPEFLTYFQNEAQLEKSRLLSDRFSAERPKGSFSTLEIQRTEQGDSAMYLCASSLEGAASYEQYFGPGTRLTVT.

The J gene is TRBJ2-2, the V gene TRBV29-1; D gene unclear. Germline lookup yields CDR1 SQVTM and CDR2 ANQGSEA. Trimming removed 4 bases at V and 5 bases at J, with 8 bases between. CDR3 length: 12 amino acids. CDR3 bases: TGCAGCGTTGCGCAGACGACCGGGGAGCTGTTTTTT. Translating it yields CSVAQTTGELFF.

This chain links TRBV28 with TRBJ1-2; D gene ambiguous. Trimming removed 3 bases from V and 10 bases from J, with 12 bases in between. The germline gives CDR1 MDHEN, CDR2 SYDVKM. The CDR3 loop spans 12 amino acids. CDR3 nucleotide sequence: TGTGCCAGCAGTTTCCTCGAGGGTTCCTACACCTTC. Translating it yields CASSFLEGSYTF.

J is TRBJ1-2 and V is TRBV18, with 9 bases lining up with TRBD1. Germline V CDR1 and CDR2: KGHSH, LQKENI. The CDR3 totals 18 residues. Trimming at V came to 3 bases and at J to 2 bases, leaving 13 bases not matched to a gene. CDR3 sequence reads: CASSPRITGGAGNYGYTF. The CDR3 nucleotides read TGTGCCAGCTCACCGCGAATAACAGGGGGCGCAGGGAACTATGGCTACACCTTC.

The rearrangement joins TRBV29-1 to TRBJ2-7, with no clear D. The CDR3 runs 12 residues. The V end was cut by 3 bases, the J end by 0 bases, with 6 bases between. Germline assignment: CDR1 SQVTM and CDR2 ANQGSEA. For the CDR3, the DNA is TGCAGCGTTGAGGCTAACTCCTACGAGCAGTACTTC. Its protein is CSVEANSYEQYF.

This clone turned up a few times. The chain joins TRBV5-6 to TRBJ1-4; possible D gene TRBD1, 5 bases. The V gene's germline CDR1 is SGHDT and CDR2 YYEEEE. The germline V and J ends were trimmed by 1 base and 7 bases, with 14 bases remaining between them. This CDR3 has 15 amino acids. The CDR3 DNA follows: TGTGCCAGCAGCTTGATGGGGCGGCGGGGTGAAAAACTGTTTTTT. Translating gives CASSLMGRRGEKLFF.

The chain uses TRBV30 and TRBJ2-5, with no clear D. The CDR3 spans 12 residues. Trimming shortened V by 3 bases and J by 0 bases, and 5 bases separated the two germline ends. CDR1 GTSNPN and CDR2 SVGIG come from the germline V gene (reference sequence). This CDR3 reads CAWRLYQETQYF. CDR3 bases: TGTGCCTGGAGACTGTACCAAGAGACCCAGTACTTC. Drawing the rest from reference TRBV30 and TRBJ2-5, the complete variable domain is SQTIHQWPATLVQPVGSPLSLECTVEGTSNPNLYWYRQAAGRGLQLLFYSVGIGQISSEVPQNLSASRPQDRQFILSSKKLLLSDSGFYLCAWRLYQETQYFGPGTRLLVL.

The J gene is TRBJ1-2, the V gene TRBV2, with D unclear. Germline V CDR1 and CDR2: SNHLY, FYNNEI. The V and J ends lost 6 bases and 4 bases respectively, with 15 bases between them. CDR3 length equals 14 residues. CDR3 coding DNA: TGTGCCAGCAGCGATCAAGGCACAAGCTATGGCTACACCTTC. It codes for CASSDQGTSYGYTF.

This chain links TRBV7-8 with TRBJ1-1; tentatively, D is TRBD1 (6 bases). The V gene's germline CDR1 is SGHVS and CDR2 FQNEAQ. Trimming cost V 6 bases and J 1 base, with 12 bases left between them. The CDR3 sequence is 14 residues long. CDR3 in amino acids: CASSQEGGNTEAFF. The CDR3 region has the DNA TGTGCCAGCAGTCAAGAGGGGGGGAACACTGAAGCTTTCTTT.